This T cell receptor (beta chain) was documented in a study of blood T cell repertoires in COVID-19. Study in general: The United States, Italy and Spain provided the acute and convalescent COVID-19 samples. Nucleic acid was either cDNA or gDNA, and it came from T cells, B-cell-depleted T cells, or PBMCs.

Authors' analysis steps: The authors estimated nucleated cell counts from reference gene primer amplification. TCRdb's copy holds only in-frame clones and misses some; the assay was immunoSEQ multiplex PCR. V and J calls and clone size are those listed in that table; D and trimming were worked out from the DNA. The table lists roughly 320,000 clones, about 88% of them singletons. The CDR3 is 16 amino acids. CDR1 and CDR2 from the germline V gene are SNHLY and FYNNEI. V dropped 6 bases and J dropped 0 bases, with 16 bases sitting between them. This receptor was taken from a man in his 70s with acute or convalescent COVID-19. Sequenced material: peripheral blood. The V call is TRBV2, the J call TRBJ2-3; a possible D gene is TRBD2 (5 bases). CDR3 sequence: CASSTGLSPSTDTQYF. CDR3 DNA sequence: TGTGCCAGCAGCACCGGACTTTCCCCTAGCACAGATACGCAGTATTTT.